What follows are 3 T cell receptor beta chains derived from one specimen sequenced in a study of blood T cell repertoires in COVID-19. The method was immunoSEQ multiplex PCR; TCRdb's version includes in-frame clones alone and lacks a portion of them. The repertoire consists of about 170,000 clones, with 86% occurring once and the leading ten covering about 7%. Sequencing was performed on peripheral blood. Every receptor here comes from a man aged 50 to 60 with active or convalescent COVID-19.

CDR3 loop: CSVSSLNTEAFF. The CDR3 bases are TGCAGCGTTTCTTCGTTGAACACTGAAGCTTTCTTT. The rearrangement links TRBV29-1 to TRBJ1-1; D gene unclear. In germline, CDR1 is SQVTM, CDR2 ANQGSEA. The V gene lost 5 bases and the J gene lost 0 bases, with 7 bases spanning the gap. The CDR3 contains 12 residues. Based on the CDR3 plus reference TRBV29-1 and TRBJ1-1, the full variable domain is SAVISQKPSRDICQRGTSLTIQCQVDSQVTMMFWYRQQPGQSLTLIATANQGSEATYESGFVIDKFPISRPNLTFSTLTVSNMSPEDSSIYLCSVSSLNTEAFFGQGTRLTVV.

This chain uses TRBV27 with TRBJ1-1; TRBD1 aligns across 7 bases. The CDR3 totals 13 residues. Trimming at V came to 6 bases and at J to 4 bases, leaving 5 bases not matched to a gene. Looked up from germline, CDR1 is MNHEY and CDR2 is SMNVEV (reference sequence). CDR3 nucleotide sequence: TGTGCCAGCAGGAGACAGGGATCCACTGAAGCTTTCTTT. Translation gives CASRRQGSTEAFF.

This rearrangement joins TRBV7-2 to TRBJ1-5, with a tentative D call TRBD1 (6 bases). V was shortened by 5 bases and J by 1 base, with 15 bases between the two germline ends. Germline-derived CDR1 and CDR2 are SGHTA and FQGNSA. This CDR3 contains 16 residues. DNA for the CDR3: TGTGCCAGCAGCCCTAGGACGGGGACAAGCAATCAGCCCCAGCATTTT. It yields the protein CASSPRTGTSNQPQHF.